These T cell receptor beta chains were read from a single sample in a study of T cells in Graves' hyperthyroidism and ophthalmopathy. MiXCR, run by TCRdb on the multiplex PCR reads, gives a single entry per CDR3 protein. The sample consists of over 350,000 distinct CDR3 sequences, over 11% of them appearing once. Sequencing used blood. These receptor sequences come from a man over 45 with Graves' ophthalmopathy. CDR3s include the opening cysteine and the closing phenylalanine or tryptophan. D genes are given only for firm matches. Size is stated for part of the rows, as once, few or many counts, or as a class when the clone is expanded.

clone size: .; CDR3 length: 16; V gene: TRBV4-1; J gene: TRBJ2-7; D gene: TRBD2; CDR3 DNA: TGCGCCAGCTCGCCCTTTCGCGGGAGGGCCGCCCACGAGCAGTACTTC; CDR3 protein: CASSPFRGRAAHEQYF
clone size: many; CDR3 length: 14; V gene: TRBV3-1; J gene: TRBJ2-5; D gene: TRBD2; CDR3 DNA: TGTGCCAGCAGCCAAGCCGGGGGGTGGGAGACCCAGTACTTC; CDR3 protein: CASSQAGGWETQYF
clone size: few; CDR3 length: 16; V gene: TRBV27; J gene: TRBJ1-6; D gene: .; CDR3 DNA: TGTGCCAGCAGTTCCACCGGGACATCCTATAATTCACCCCTCCACTTT; CDR3 protein: CASSSTGTSYNSPLHF
clone size: many; CDR3 length: 14; V gene: TRBV10-1; J gene: TRBJ2-2; D gene: TRBD1; CDR3 DNA: TGCGCCAGCAGCCGGGACAGGGTAGCCGGGGAGCTGTTTTTT; CDR3 protein: CASSRDRVAGELFF
clone size: few; CDR3 length: 14; V gene: TRBV5-1; J gene: TRBJ2-3; D gene: .; CDR3 DNA: TGCGCCAGCAGCCCGCCCTCGGTTCCAGATACGCAGTATTTT; CDR3 protein: CASSPPSVPDTQYF
clone size: few; CDR3 length: 18; V gene: TRBV18; J gene: TRBJ2-2; D gene: TRBD2; CDR3 DNA: TGTGCCAGCTCACAGGGACTAGCGGTGAACGCGAACACCGGGGAGCTGTTTTTT; CDR3 protein: CASSQGLAVNANTGELFF
clone size: .; CDR3 length: 13; V gene: TRBV7-9; J gene: TRBJ2-5; D gene: TRBD2; CDR3 DNA: TGTGCCAGCGTACTAGCGGGTCAAGAGACCCAGTACTTC; CDR3 protein: CASVLAGQETQYF
clone size: many; CDR3 length: 16; V gene: TRBV5-6; J gene: TRBJ2-3; D gene: TRBD2; CDR3 DNA: TGTGCCAGCAGCTTGCAGTCCGGGAGGGCAATAGATACGCAGTATTTT; CDR3 protein: CASSLQSGRAIDTQYF
clone size: many; CDR3 length: 17; V gene: TRBV5-8; J gene: TRBJ2-5; D gene: TRBD2; CDR3 DNA: TGTGCCAGCAGCCTACGCTCTAGCGGGAGGGCCTTTGAGACCCAGTACTTC; CDR3 protein: CASSLRSSGRAFETQYF
clone size: few; CDR3 length: 14; V gene: TRBV6-1; J gene: TRBJ1-1; D gene: TRBD1; CDR3 DNA: TGTGCCAGCAGTATGGTAGACAGGGAGACTGAAGCTTTCTTT; CDR3 protein: CASSMVDRETEAFF
clone size: many; CDR3 length: 15; V gene: TRBV5-8; J gene: TRBJ2-1; D gene: .; CDR3 DNA: TGTGCCAGCAGCTTGACGCGACACACGGGCAATGAGCAGTTCTTC; CDR3 protein: CASSLTRHTGNEQFF
clone size: many; CDR3 length: 14; V gene: TRBV5-1; J gene: TRBJ1-2; D gene: TRBD1; CDR3 DNA: TGCGCCAGCAGCTTCGGACAGGGTGACTATGGCTACACCTTC; CDR3 protein: CASSFGQGDYGYTF
clone size: .; CDR3 length: 15; V gene: TRBV5-1; J gene: TRBJ2-7; D gene: .; CDR3 DNA: TGCGCCAGCAGCTTGGCCTTAGGGGTCACCTACGAGCAGTACTTC; CDR3 protein: CASSLALGVTYEQYF
clone size: many; CDR3 length: 15; V gene: TRBV5-6; J gene: TRBJ2-5; D gene: .; CDR3 DNA: TGTGCCAGCAGCTCCATGGGAGACGATCGAGAGACCCAGTACTTC; CDR3 protein: CASSSMGDDRETQYF
clone size: .; CDR3 length: 13; V gene: TRBV5-4; J gene: TRBJ1-2; D gene: TRBD1; CDR3 DNA: TGTGCCAGCAGCTGGGGACAGGGGCTAGCGTACACCTTC; CDR3 protein: CASSWGQGLAYTF
clone size: many; CDR3 length: 14; V gene: TRBV7-2; J gene: TRBJ2-7; D gene: TRBD2; CDR3 DNA: TGTGCCAGCCGACAAGCGGGAGGGCCTTACGAGCAGTACTTC; CDR3 protein: CASRQAGGPYEQYF
clone size: .; CDR3 length: 14; V gene: TRBV27; J gene: TRBJ2-1; D gene: .; CDR3 DNA: TGTGCCAGCAGCCTCGGTAGGGCGCTGGGTGAGCAGTTCTTC; CDR3 protein: CASSLGRALGEQFF
clone size: many; CDR3 length: 13; V gene: TRBV7-9; J gene: TRBJ2-3; D gene: .; CDR3 DNA: TGTGCCAGCAGCTTAGTGGGGACAGATACGCAGTATTTT; CDR3 protein: CASSLVGTDTQYF
clone size: .; CDR3 length: 14; V gene: TRBV9; J gene: TRBJ2-1; D gene: TRBD2; CDR3 DNA: TGTGCCAGCAGCGTAGTACGGGGCGGGGGGGAGCAGTTCTTC; CDR3 protein: CASSVVRGGGEQFF
clone size: .; CDR3 length: 17; V gene: TRBV27; J gene: TRBJ1-2; D gene: TRBD1; CDR3 DNA: TGTGCCAGCAGTTCCCGACAGGGCCCGAATGAATTCTATGGCTACACCTTC; CDR3 protein: CASSSRQGPNEFYGYTF
clone size: many; CDR3 length: 15; V gene: TRBV18; J gene: TRBJ2-1; D gene: TRBD2; CDR3 DNA: TGTGCCAGCTCAGCACTAGCGGGATCGAACAATGAGCAGTTCTTC; CDR3 protein: CASSALAGSNNEQFF
clone size: few; CDR3 length: 13; V gene: TRBV28; J gene: TRBJ2-7; D gene: TRBD2; CDR3 DNA: TGTGCCAGCAGGAGAGGGAGGGCCCTCGAGCAGTACTTC; CDR3 protein: CASRRGRALEQYF
clone size: many; CDR3 length: 15; V gene: TRBV7-2; J gene: TRBJ2-1; D gene: TRBD2; CDR3 DNA: TGTGCCAGCAGCTTTGTAGCGGGAGGGGGTAATGAGCAGTTCTTC; CDR3 protein: CASSFVAGGGNEQFF
clone size: many; CDR3 length: 14; V gene: TRBV6-1; J gene: TRBJ1-2; D gene: TRBD1; CDR3 DNA: TGTGCCAGCAGAAACCCGGGACAGCATCATGGCTACACCTTC; CDR3 protein: CASRNPGQHHGYTF
clone size: many; CDR3 length: 12; V gene: TRBV3-1; J gene: TRBJ2-1; D gene: .; CDR3 DNA: TGTGCCAGCAGCCAAGGGGGCAATGAGCAGTTCTTC; CDR3 protein: CASSQGGNEQFF
clone size: .; CDR3 length: 12; V gene: TRBV19; J gene: TRBJ2-1; D gene: .; CDR3 DNA: TGTGCCAGTAGTATCCTAGTGGGTGAGCAGTTCTTC; CDR3 protein: CASSILVGEQFF
clone size: .; CDR3 length: 15; V gene: TRBV7-6; J gene: TRBJ2-2; D gene: .; CDR3 DNA: TGTGCCAGCAGCTTAGCGGTAGCGAACACCGGGGAGCTGTTTTTT; CDR3 protein: CASSLAVANTGELFF
clone size: .; CDR3 length: 14; V gene: TRBV12-3/TRBV12-4; J gene: TRBJ1-2; D gene: .; CDR3 DNA: TGTGCCAGCAGTTTAATGTCGGAATCCTATGGCTACACCTTC; CDR3 protein: CASSLMSESYGYTF
clone size: .; CDR3 length: 16; V gene: TRBV5-1; J gene: TRBJ2-7; D gene: TRBD1; CDR3 DNA: TGCGCCAGCAGCTTTGGGCCGACAGGGGCACAGTACGAGCAGTACTTC; CDR3 protein: CASSFGPTGAQYEQYF
clone size: many; CDR3 length: 14; V gene: TRBV12-3/TRBV12-4; J gene: TRBJ2-3; D gene: .; CDR3 DNA: TGTGCCAGCAGTTTAGCTGCGCGGCAGGGTACGCAGTATTTT; CDR3 protein: CASSLAARQGTQYF
clone size: many; CDR3 length: 11; V gene: TRBV6-1; J gene: TRBJ2-7; D gene: .; CDR3 DNA: TGTGCCAGCAATCAGAACTACGAGCAGTACTTC; CDR3 protein: CASNQNYEQYF
clone size: many; CDR3 length: 14; V gene: TRBV12-3/TRBV12-4; J gene: TRBJ2-7; D gene: TRBD2; CDR3 DNA: TGTGCCAGCAACCCGGGGGGGCTACCCTACGAGCAGTACTTC; CDR3 protein: CASNPGGLPYEQYF
clone size: .; CDR3 length: 12; V gene: TRBV29-1; J gene: TRBJ2-2; D gene: TRBD1; CDR3 DNA: TGCAGCGCTGAACAGGGGACCGGGGAGCTGTTTTTT; CDR3 protein: CSAEQGTGELFF
clone size: many; CDR3 length: 12; V gene: TRBV30; J gene: TRBJ2-7; D gene: .; CDR3 DNA: TGTGCCTGGAGCGCTACGTTCTACGAGCAGTACTTC; CDR3 protein: CAWSATFYEQYF
clone size: .; CDR3 length: 17; V gene: TRBV9; J gene: TRBJ1-3; D gene: TRBD1; CDR3 DNA: TGTGCCAGCAGCGGCCGACAGGGAGAAGACTCTGGAAACACCATATATTTT; CDR3 protein: CASSGRQGEDSGNTIYF
clone size: few; CDR3 length: 15; V gene: TRBV12-3/TRBV12-4; J gene: TRBJ2-2; D gene: TRBD2; CDR3 DNA: TGTGCCAGCTTACGACTAGCGGGAGTGACCGGGGAGCTGTTTTTT; CDR3 protein: CASLRLAGVTGELFF
clone size: many; CDR3 length: 15; V gene: TRBV2; J gene: TRBJ2-1; D gene: TRBD2; CDR3 DNA: TGTGCCAGCATGAGCGGGGGGAGCTCCTACAATGAGCAGTTCTTC; CDR3 protein: CASMSGGSSYNEQFF
clone size: many; CDR3 length: 14; V gene: TRBV11-2; J gene: TRBJ2-3; D gene: .; CDR3 DNA: TGTGCCAGCAGCATCTCCGAGGACACAGATACGCAGTATTTT; CDR3 protein: CASSISEDTDTQYF
clone size: many; CDR3 length: 16; V gene: TRBV28; J gene: TRBJ2-6; D gene: .; CDR3 DNA: TGTGCCAGCATCAACGCCCAGGGAGGTGGGGCCAACGTCCTGACTTTC; CDR3 protein: CASINAQGGGANVLTF
clone size: few; CDR3 length: 10; V gene: TRBV29-1; J gene: TRBJ1-4; D gene: .; CDR3 DNA: TGCAGCGTTCGGGTTGAAAAACTGTTTTTT; CDR3 protein: CSVRVEKLFF
clone size: .; CDR3 length: 16; V gene: TRBV18; J gene: TRBJ2-3; D gene: .; CDR3 DNA: TGTGCCAGCTCAATCGGGGCCCCACGGATAGCAGATACGCAGTATTTT; CDR3 protein: CASSIGAPRIADTQYF
clone size: .; CDR3 length: 12; V gene: TRBV20-1; J gene: TRBJ2-7; D gene: TRBD2; CDR3 DNA: TGCAGCCTGACTAGCGGGACCTACGAGCAGTACTTC; CDR3 protein: CSLTSGTYEQYF
clone size: many; CDR3 length: 14; V gene: TRBV18; J gene: TRBJ1-5; D gene: TRBD1; CDR3 DNA: TGTGCCAGCTCCCCCGGGACAGACTCTGGGCCCCAGCATTTT; CDR3 protein: CASSPGTDSGPQHF
clone size: many; CDR3 length: 14; V gene: TRBV6-2/TRBV6-3; J gene: TRBJ1-5; D gene: .; CDR3 DNA: TGTGCCATCGCGGAGGCAGGCGGCAATCAGCCCCAGCATTTT; CDR3 protein: CAIAEAGGNQPQHF
clone size: .; CDR3 length: 13; V gene: TRBV6-9; J gene: TRBJ1-5; D gene: .; CDR3 DNA: TGTGCCAGCAGTTCGAACAGGGATCAGCCCCAGCATTTT; CDR3 protein: CASSSNRDQPQHF
clone size: .; CDR3 length: 16; V gene: TRBV20-1; J gene: TRBJ2-5; D gene: .; CDR3 DNA: TGCAGTGCTAGAGATTTTTGGGGTAGCGACCCAACAGAACAGTACTTC; CDR3 protein: CSARDFWGSDPTEQYF
clone size: many; CDR3 length: 17; V gene: TRBV12-3/TRBV12-4; J gene: TRBJ2-1; D gene: TRBD2; CDR3 DNA: TGTGCCAGCAGTTACTCCCAAGGACTAGCGGGAGTCAGTGAGCAGTTCTTC; CDR3 protein: CASSYSQGLAGVSEQFF
clone size: once; CDR3 length: 15; V gene: TRBV19; J gene: TRBJ1-1; D gene: TRBD1; CDR3 DNA: TGTGCCAGTAGTATACCTCATGGGACAGGGGGCAAAGCTTTCTTT; CDR3 protein: CASSIPHGTGGKAFF
clone size: many; CDR3 length: 13; V gene: TRBV12-3/TRBV12-4; J gene: TRBJ1-1; D gene: TRBD1; CDR3 DNA: TGTGCCAGCAGCCAGGGGGTCGGCACTGAAGCTTTCTTT; CDR3 protein: CASSQGVGTEAFF
clone size: many; CDR3 length: 15; V gene: TRBV2; J gene: TRBJ2-7; D gene: .; CDR3 DNA: TGTGCCAGCAGTTCCAGGGCTTTAACATCCTACGAGCAGTACTTC; CDR3 protein: CASSSRALTSYEQYF
clone size: many; CDR3 length: 14; V gene: TRBV12-3/TRBV12-4; J gene: TRBJ1-2; D gene: TRBD1; CDR3 DNA: TGTGCCAGCAGTGGAGGGACAGGGGATGTGGGCTACACCTTC; CDR3 protein: CASSGGTGDVGYTF
clone size: few; CDR3 length: 16; V gene: TRBV18; J gene: TRBJ1-2; D gene: TRBD1; CDR3 DNA: TGTGCCAGCTCACCGCTGACAGGGGACGATAACTATGGCTACACCTTC; CDR3 protein: CASSPLTGDDNYGYTF